A selection of T cell receptor beta chains follows, all from one sample in a study of CD4 T cells in relation to SARS-CoV-2 and coronaviruses. Profiled with immunoSEQ multiplex PCR; TCRdb holds only in-frame clones, not every one. The table lists about 11,000 clones, 84% of them singletons. For these receptors, no antigen is known. The specimen was CD4+ T cells from PBMCs, cultured in vitro. All receptors come from a human donor in good health. CDR3s leave out the opening cysteine and the closing phenylalanine or tryptophan.

TRBV5-3	TRBJ2-5	ARSANRGPRGETQY
TRBV19	TRBJ1-2	ASSPAGGSWYGYT
TRBV6-6	TRBJ1-2	ASTSTGYGYT
TRBV7-3	TRBJ2-6	ASSEPTGSGANVLT
TRBV3-1/TRBV3-2	TRBJ2-7	ASSQDLREGPLGYEQY
TRBV11-2	TRBJ2-7	ASSLVRGSYEQY
TRBV18	TRBJ2-3	ASSPRSDTQY
TRBV7-2	TRBJ2-7	ASSSGVPSYEQY
TRBV19	TRBJ1-4	ASNPTGIERLF
TRBV11-2	TRBJ1-2	ASSSRLASES
TRBV3-1/TRBV3-2	TRBJ1-6	ASSGTGAGNSPLH
TRBV6-5	TRBJ2-4	ASSFSGSKNIQY
TRBV5-5	TRBJ2-2	ASSLEGQNTGELF
TRBV9	TRBJ2-7	ASSGGLAGLGEQY
TRBV28	TRBJ1-2	ASSTHPGRKNYGYT
TRBV21-1	TRBJ1-6	ASSKAGQNNSPLH
TRBV11-1	TRBJ2-1	ASSFGVAYNEQF
TRBV3-1/TRBV3-2	TRBJ2-3	ASSSMYPMQDTQY
TRBV29-1	TRBJ1-1	SVGGYQGRTEAF
TRBV18	TRBJ1-2	ASSPPRGTGVGYT
TRBV6-2/TRBV6-3	TRBJ2-7	ASSPLGREQY
TRBV7-9	TRBJ2-3	ASSTSGGSDTQY
TRBV19	TRBJ2-2	ASSLGTAGTGELF
TRBV7-9	TRBJ2-3	ASSLRRLGTDTQY
TRBV3-1/TRBV3-2	TRBJ2-7	ASSQVGQGSSYEQY
TRBV27	TRBJ1-2	ASSLTANYGYT
TRBV11-2	TRBJ2-1	ASSFRPSYNEQF
TRBV9	TRBJ2-3	ASSVAIAGTDTQY
TRBV19	TRBJ2-1	ASSIAQGLAGGNEQF
TRBV12-3/TRBV12-4	TRBJ2-7	ASTAGFTYEQY
TRBV2	TRBJ2-6	ASRGPGTGGLAGPSGANVLT
TRBV7-6	TRBJ2-7	ASSFSGQGEQY